This T cell receptor (beta chain) was captured in a study of cytomegalovirus exposure and HLA in healthy donors. At collection, donors were nominally healthy, but unrecorded immune exposures were probable. Study results and caveats: In a later analysis, across HLA loci, associated TCR counts were highest for DRB1, lowest for HLA-C. CMV serostatus was the sole immune exposure information available.

Concerning this clone: Its antigen is unidentified.

Germline values: CDR1 SGHDT, CDR2 YYEEEE. The CDR3 is 14 amino acids. V dropped 3 bases and J dropped 2; count of bases not matched to a gene: 5. With 60 Vbeta and 13 Jbeta primers, the PCR was carried out. This table comes from immunoSEQ multiplex PCR, and its TCRdb copy is limited to in-frame clones, with some not included. The table includes about 200,000 clones, approximately 82% detected once. The material sequenced was PBMCs. This chain joins TRBV5-6 and TRBJ2-7; 7 bases line up with TRBD2. The receptor was derived from a young man in good health and CMV-seronegative. CDR3: CASSSGRPTYEQYF. The CDR3 DNA reads as TGTGCCAGCAGCTCCGGGAGGCCGACCTACGAGCAGTACTTC.